This is a list of T cell receptor beta chains from one sample in a study of cytomegalovirus exposure and HLA in healthy donors. Repertoires were generated with immunoSEQ multiplex PCR, while TCRdb's copy carries only in-frame clones and drops some. This sample has 150,000 to 160,000 clones, with around 80% found just once. Material: PBMCs. These receptors were taken from a woman between 40 and 50 years old in good health and CMV-seronegative. Each CDR3 is given without its conserved first and last residue.

TRBV5-1,TRBJ2-1,ASSVGQGYEQF
TRBV6-6,TRBJ2-3,ASRQGGGTQY
TRBV5-1,TRBJ1-2,ASSFGGVGYT
TRBV10-3,TRBJ2-7,ATRQTYEQY
TRBV27,TRBJ2-7,ASSPRTAAYEQY
TRBV7-7,TRBJ2-7,ASSVRGQGQQY
TRBV29-1,TRBJ2-3,SVEGGRSTDTQY
TRBV11-2,TRBJ1-2,ASTSSGTTAGYT
TRBV6-6,TRBJ1-1,ASSLYQTEAF
TRBV29-1,TRBJ2-3,SVEGGGRLAGGGHTDTQY
TRBV10-1,TRBJ2-3,ASSEPFTDTQY
TRBV19,TRBJ1-5,ASSPTGGNQPQH
TRBV5-1,TRBJ2-3,ASSLRQGGDTQY
TRBV2,TRBJ1-4,ASSEIQGTNEKLF
TRBV6-1,TRBJ1-4,ASIPFVATNEKLF
TRBV4-2,TRBJ2-1,ASSQGRASGSYNEQF
TRBV30,TRBJ1-2,AWTQGLYGYT
TRBV2,TRBJ1-2,ASSEAGLGQDGYT
TRBV2,TRBJ2-4,ASTEGQGRDIQY
TRBV27,TRBJ2-7,ASSAYQGALYEQY
TRBV5-5,TRBJ1-2,ASRLQGSAYGYT
TRBV6-5,TRBJ2-5,ASSNPARETQY
TRBV6-4,TRBJ2-1,ASSDGTLGPNEQF
TRBV27,TRBJ2-5,ASSPGTGGQTQY
TRBV9,TRBJ2-5,ASSVSTLGLEETQY
TRBV2,TRBJ1-2,ASSARQSSYGYT
TRBV21-1,TRBJ2-7,ASSKNAGGYEQY
TRBV29-1,TRBJ2-3,SVEGPASGGTDTQY
TRBV4-1,TRBJ2-5,ASSRAGEETQY
TRBV6-6,TRBJ2-3,ASSPHSAGDEDTQY
TRBV19,TRBJ2-1,ASNTAHARSYNEQF
TRBV6-1,TRBJ2-7,ASSDSLARREEQY
TRBV25-1,TRBJ1-4,ASSESWTRDEKLF
TRBV10-1,TRBJ2-2,ASSAGTDTGELF
TRBV19,TRBJ1-1,ASSIGDKAGRRNTEAF
TRBV6-5,TRBJ2-3,ASSYSRGGRDTQY
TRBV5-4,TRBJ1-2,ASSWGQSNYGYT
TRBV6-6,TRBJ2-7,ASGPGLASLEQY
TRBV7-2,TRBJ1-6,ASSHRVNNSPLH
TRBV28,TRBJ1-6,ASRGDGGQGQSPLH
TRBV28,TRBJ1-2,ASSALGHPYGYT
TRBV6-5,TRBJ2-3,ASRKRLADTQY
TRBV7-9,TRBJ2-5,ASSSRLAGAETQY
TRBV6-6,TRBJ2-1,ASSAGGRSYNEQF
TRBV29-1,TRBJ2-1,SAIETASYNEQF
TRBV2,TRBJ2-1,ASSGTSGRNNEQF
TRBV5-1,TRBJ2-2,ASSFEASDTGELF
TRBV12-5,TRBJ1-6,ASGRLGDSPLH